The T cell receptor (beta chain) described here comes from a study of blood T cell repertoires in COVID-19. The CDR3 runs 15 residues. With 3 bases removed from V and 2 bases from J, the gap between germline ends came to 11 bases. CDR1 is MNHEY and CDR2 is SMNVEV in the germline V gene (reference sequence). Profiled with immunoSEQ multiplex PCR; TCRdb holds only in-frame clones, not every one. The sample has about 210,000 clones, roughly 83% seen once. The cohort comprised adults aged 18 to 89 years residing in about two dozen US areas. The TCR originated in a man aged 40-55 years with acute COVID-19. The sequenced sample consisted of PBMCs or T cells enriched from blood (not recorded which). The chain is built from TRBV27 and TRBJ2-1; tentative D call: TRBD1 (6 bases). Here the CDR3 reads CASSFGQGTYNEQFF. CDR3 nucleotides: TGTGCCAGCAGTTTTGGGCAGGGGACCTACAATGAGCAGTTCTTC.